This is a list of T cell receptor beta chains from one sample in a study of CD4+ T cells in melanoma. Libraries were prepared by immunoSEQ multiplex PCR; TCRdb keeps only in-frame clonotypes and omits some of them. The sample lists around 10,000 clones, about two thirds occurring once. Specimen: cells from a culture (not recorded whether cultured in vitro). These receptors were obtained from a human donor with melanoma. The CDR3 runs from the conserved cysteine through the conserved F or W.

j_gene	v_gene	CDR3aa
TRBJ2-1	TRBV27	CASSPQGVGEQFF
TRBJ1-6	TRBV30	CAWSPGTARNSPLHF
TRBJ1-6	TRBV15	CATSRVGDNSPLHF
TRBJ1-4	TRBV2	CASIPAPAQSEKLFF
TRBJ2-7	TRBV11-2	CASSRLGQRGEQYF
TRBJ1-2	TRBV5-4	CASSLTRRDGYTF
TRBJ2-7	TRBV6-1	CASRDTGGRSYEQYF
TRBJ2-1	TRBV7-2	CASSLNRYNEQFF
TRBJ1-5	TRBV5-1	CASSPGQGPNQPQHF
TRBJ1-2	TRBV5-1	CASSLGDRSGGYTF
TRBJ1-5	TRBV12-2	CASRWRDRGNQPQHF
TRBJ1-3	TRBV7-3	CASSPGTGFGNTIYF
TRBJ1-5	TRBV10-2	CASSELAGSLNQPQHF
TRBJ1-5	TRBV6-1	CASSTGGGQPQHF
TRBJ1-2	TRBV29-1	CSVLQGARGYTF
TRBJ1-2	TRBV2	CASSERGRVLYGYTF
TRBJ1-2	TRBV7-6	CASSQGPKGGYTF
TRBJ2-3	TRBV9	CASSVRQGASSTDTQYF
TRBJ1-6	TRBV5-1	CASSLLQGNSPLHF
TRBJ1-2	TRBV7-8	CASSPGHPGYTF
TRBJ1-2	TRBV9	CASSVRSSYGYTF
TRBJ2-7	TRBV9	CASSAGEGGPSHEQYF
TRBJ2-5	TRBV5-1	CASTTQGGQETQYF
TRBJ1-3	TRBV7-2	CASTPTPGNTIYF
TRBJ2-7	TRBV13	CASSLLADYSYEQYF
TRBJ1-6	TRBV5-1	CASSLQLYNSPLHF